These 12 T cell receptor beta chains were all obtained from the same sample, sequenced in a study of cytomegalovirus exposure and HLA in healthy donors. Profiled with immunoSEQ multiplex PCR; TCRdb holds only in-frame clones, not every one. The table has 100,000 to 150,000 clones, roughly nine tenths seen once. The specimen sequenced was PBMCs. The receptors were sampled from a woman younger than 35 in good health and CMV-seronegative.

The CDR3 is CASSTSGGTQETQYF. The DNA for the CDR3 is TGCGCCAGCAGCACTAGCGGGGGAACCCAAGAGACCCAGTACTTC. The gene calls are TRBV4-1 and TRBJ2-5; 11 bases agree with TRBD2. There are 15 residues in the CDR3. V dropped 5 bases and J dropped 1; count of bases not matched to a gene: 3. Germline-derived CDR1 and CDR2 are MGHRA and YSYEKL.

The chain links TRBV6-1 to TRBJ2-7; TRBD2 agrees at 9 bases. The CDR3 runs to 15 residues. V was pared by 5 bases and J by 5 bases, with 10 bases of the junction left unmatched. CDR1 and CDR2 from the germline V gene are MNHNS and SASEGT. CDR3 amino acids: CASSLGTSLPHEQYF. DNA of the CDR3: TGTGCCAGCAGTCTGGGGACTAGCCTGCCCCACGAGCAGTACTTC.

The rearrangement uses TRBV15 and TRBJ1-5; 7 positions agree with TRBD1. CDR1 is LNHNV and CDR2 is YYDKDF in the germline V gene (reference sequence). Trimming took 2 bases from V and 7 from J; bases not matched to a gene: 20. This CDR3 contains 19 residues. CDR3 amino acids: CATSRSYADRAGLGQPQHF. In DNA form, the CDR3 reads TGTGCCACCAGCAGATCCTACGCCGACAGGGCGGGTTTGGGCCAGCCCCAGCATTTT.

With respect to this clone: It is unclear where the CDR3 begins or ends on the DNA, so no DNA is shown, and the CDR3 is as TCRdb lists it. V usage is TRBV27 and J usage is TRBJ1-5. Both ends counted, the CDR3 spans 13 residues. Germline V gene data show CDR1 as MNHEY and CDR2 as SMNVEV (reference sequence). The CDR3 sequence is CASSSSGNQPQHF.

This sequence joins TRBV18 and TRBJ2-5; D is possibly TRBD1 (6 bases). CDR3 size: 13 residues. Germline CDR1 KGHSH, CDR2 LQKENI. Trimming stripped 6 bases from V and 0 bases from J, with 8 bases between. The CDR3 sequence is CASSGQNQETQYF. CDR3 bases: TGTGCCAGCTCCGGACAGAACCAAGAGACCCAGTACTTC.

The J gene is TRBJ2-7, the V gene TRBV9, with TRBD1 matching 7 bases. Germline assignment: CDR1 SGDLS and CDR2 YYNGEE. V was pared by 3 bases and J by 0 bases, with 3 bases of the junction left unmatched. This CDR3 spans 14 amino acids. The CDR3 bases are TGTGCCAGCAGCGCGGACAGGTCCTCCTACGAGCAGTACTTC. It specifies CASSADRSSYEQYF.

This chain links TRBV6-5 with TRBJ2-7, with unresolved D. Germline V gene data show CDR1 as MNHEY and CDR2 as SVGAGI. This CDR3 spans 14 amino acids. V gave up 0 bases and J gave up 3 bases, with 9 bases separating them. The CDR3 sequence is CASSYSSRYYEQYF. CDR3 nucleotides: TGTGCCAGCAGTTACTCGAGTCGCTACTACGAGCAGTACTTC.

The count of this clone is one. The chain recombines TRBV6-5 with TRBJ2-5; 11 bases map to TRBD2. The J call is in doubt because the DNA end fits TRBJ2-7 better. CDR1 is MNHEY and CDR2 is SVGAGI in the germline V gene. The CDR3 is 14 residues long. The CDR3 reads CASGLAGYAYEQYF. CDR3 bases: TGTGCCAGCGGACTAGCGGGTTATGCCTACGAGCAGTACTTC.

The chain recombines TRBV29-1 with TRBJ2-7; no firm D call. V was pared by 5 bases and J by 5 bases, with 10 bases between. Per germline, CDR1 SQVTM and CDR2 ANQGSEA. CDR3 length: 11 residues. The CDR3 DNA reads as TGCAGCGTTCCGGTAGTCGACGAGCAGTACTTC. Translating gives CSVPVVDEQYF.

J is TRBJ2-5 and V is TRBV11-1; a possible D gene is TRBD2 (5 bases). From germline, CDR1 is SGHAT and CDR2 FQDESV (reference sequence). The CDR3 spans 14 residues. V lost 5 bases and J 2 bases, leaving 12 bases between the germline ends. The CDR3 DNA follows: TGTGCCAGCAGCCGACTATCAGAACAAGAGACCCAGTACTTC. Amino acid sequence: CASSRLSEQETQYF.

This chain links TRBV6-5 with TRBJ1-1, with D possibly being TRBD1 (5 bases). V lost 8 bases, J lost 5 bases, and 12 bases lay in between. Germline V lookup: CDR1 MNHEY, CDR2 SVGAGI. This CDR3 has 12 residues. The CDR3 protein is CASSVRGTEAFF. The CDR3 DNA is TGTGCCAGCTCGGTTAGGGGTACTGAAGCTTTCTTT.

The rearrangement uses TRBV27 and TRBJ1-5; the D gene is possibly TRBD1 (6 bases). Germline values: CDR1 MNHEY, CDR2 SMNVEV (reference sequence). V was shortened by 6 bases and J by 3 bases, with 15 bases between the two germline ends. The CDR3 length is 15 residues. CDR3 sequence: CASRLGRQDNQPQHF. For the CDR3, the DNA is TGTGCCAGCAGACTAGGGAGACAGGACAATCAGCCCCAGCATTTT.